This T cell receptor beta chain comes out of a study of blood T cell repertoires in COVID-19. On the study more broadly: Samples of COVID-19 (acute and convalescent) were obtained from the United States, Italy and Spain. Sources were T cells, B-cell-depleted T cells, or PBMCs; the material itself was cDNA or gDNA.

Self-reported history from a screening survey and questionnaire set each donor's cohort. Produced via immunoSEQ multiplex PCR; TCRdb's table is partial and in-frame only. The sample holds about 190,000 clones; approximately 88% are singletons and the top ten take 3.2%. V lost 6 bases to trimming and J lost 8 bases, with 17 bases between them. The germline gives CDR1 SGHTS, CDR2 YDEGEE. This CDR3 is 13 amino acids long. This TCR came from a woman between 25 and 40 years old who had recovered from COVID-19. The sequenced material came from PBMCs or T cells enriched from blood (not recorded which). The J gene is TRBJ1-2, the V gene TRBV5-8, with TRBD1 as a possible D gene (5 bases). The CDR3 spells CASNPGTAGGYTF. The CDR3 region has the DNA TGTGCCAGCAACCCCGGGACGGCGGGGGGCTACACCTTC. Looking up the rest from reference TRBV5-8 and TRBJ1-2 gives the full variable domain: EAGVTQSPTHLIKTRGQQATLRCSPISGHTSVYWYQQALGLGLQFLLWYDEGEERNRGNFPPRFSGRQFPNYSSELNVNALELEDSALYLCASNPGTAGGYTFGSGTRLTVV.